This paragraph covers one TCR beta chain sequence. Data came from immunoSEQ multiplex PCR; TCRdb stores just in-frame clones and leaves some out. The repertoire has some 250,000 clones, roughly 89% of them found once; the top ten carry over 7.5%. The data derive from a study of blood T cell repertoires in COVID-19. Background on the study: Samples taken during acute and convalescent COVID-19 were collected in the United States, Italy and Spain.

The V gene's germline CDR1 is MNHEY and CDR2 SVGEGT. The CDR3 covers 16 residues. J lost 6 bases, V lost 0 bases, and 7 bases had no gene match. The study recruited people aged 18 to 89 years across 24 US areas. Participant-reported clinical history was the basis for cohort assignment. The rearrangement uses TRBV6-2 or TRBV6-3 and TRBJ2-7; 11 nucleotides align to TRBD2. The sequence derives from a man in his forties who had recovered from COVID-19. The source material was PBMCs or T cells enriched from blood (not recorded which). CDR3 amino acids: CASSYSVLAGGGEQYF. The CDR3 DNA reads TGTGCCAGCAGTTACTCGGTCCTAGCGGGGGGCGGCGAGCAGTACTTC.